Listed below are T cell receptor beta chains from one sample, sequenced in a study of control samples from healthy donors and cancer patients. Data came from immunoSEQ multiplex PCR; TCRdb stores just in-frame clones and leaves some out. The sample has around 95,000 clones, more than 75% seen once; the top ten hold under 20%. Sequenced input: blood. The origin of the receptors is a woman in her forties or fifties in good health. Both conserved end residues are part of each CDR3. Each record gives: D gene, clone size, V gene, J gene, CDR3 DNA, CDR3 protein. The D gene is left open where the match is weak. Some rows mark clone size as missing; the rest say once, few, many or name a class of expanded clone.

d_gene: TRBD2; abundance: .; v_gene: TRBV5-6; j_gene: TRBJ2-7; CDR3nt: TGTGCCAGCAGCGTGGACCCTAGCGGGGGGGCCTTCTACGAGCAGTACTTC; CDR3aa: CASSVDPSGGAFYEQYF
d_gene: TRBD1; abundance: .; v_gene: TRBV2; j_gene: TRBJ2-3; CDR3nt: TGTGCCAGCAGTTTTCCGGGACAGCTAATCACAGATACGCAGTATTTT; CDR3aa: CASSFPGQLITDTQYF
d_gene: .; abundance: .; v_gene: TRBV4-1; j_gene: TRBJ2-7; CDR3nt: TGCGCCAGCAGCCAAGCAAATAGGGAAAACGAGCAGTACTTC; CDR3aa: CASSQANRENEQYF
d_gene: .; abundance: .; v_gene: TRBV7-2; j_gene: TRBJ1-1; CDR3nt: TGTGCCAGCTGGTCCCTTGACCGAGGAACTGAAGCTTTCTTT; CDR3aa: CASWSLDRGTEAFF
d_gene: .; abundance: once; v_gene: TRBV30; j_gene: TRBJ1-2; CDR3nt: TGTGCCTGGAGTGTAGCTATGGCTAAGTACACCTTC; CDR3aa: CAWSVAMAKYTF
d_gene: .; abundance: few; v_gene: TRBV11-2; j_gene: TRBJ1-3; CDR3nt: TGTGCCAGCACCTATACCCTGGGAGTCGACACCATATATTTT; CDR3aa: CASTYTLGVDTIYF
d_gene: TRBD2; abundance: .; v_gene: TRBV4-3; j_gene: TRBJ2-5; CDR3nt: TGCGCCAGCAGCCAACGTGGACTAGCGGGAGTGGAGACCCAGTACTTC; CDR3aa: CASSQRGLAGVETQYF
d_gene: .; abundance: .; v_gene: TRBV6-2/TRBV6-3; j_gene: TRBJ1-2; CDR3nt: TGTGCCAGCAGTTACAACGGCCCCTCCTTGGAGGGCTACACCTTC; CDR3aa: CASSYNGPSLEGYTF
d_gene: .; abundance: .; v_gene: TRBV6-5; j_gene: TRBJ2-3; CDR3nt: TGTGCCAGCAGTTTGGCGAAGGGCACAGATACGCAGTATTTT; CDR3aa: CASSLAKGTDTQYF
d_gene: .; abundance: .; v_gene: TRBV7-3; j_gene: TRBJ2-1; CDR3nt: TGTGCCAGCAGCTCAGACTTAAGCTCCTACAATGAGCAGTTCTTC; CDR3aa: CASSSDLSSYNEQFF
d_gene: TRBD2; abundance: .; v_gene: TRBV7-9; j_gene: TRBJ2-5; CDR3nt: TGTGCCAGCAGCTTAACTAGCGGGCAAGAGACCCAGTACTTC; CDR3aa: CASSLTSGQETQYF
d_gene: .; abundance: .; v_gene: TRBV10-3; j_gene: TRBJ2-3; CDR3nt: TGTCAGACTCCGGGGCTCAGGGGCCCAGATACGCAGTATTTT; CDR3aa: CQTPGLRGPDTQYF
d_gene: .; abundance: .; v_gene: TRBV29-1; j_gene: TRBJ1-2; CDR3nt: TGCAGCGTTGAAGATGACCGGGGACTTGAGGGCTACACCTTC; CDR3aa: CSVEDDRGLEGYTF
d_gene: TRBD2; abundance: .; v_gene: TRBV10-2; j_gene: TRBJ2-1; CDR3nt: TGCGCCAGCAGTGCTAGCGGGTCCTACAATGAGCAGTTCTTC; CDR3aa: CASSASGSYNEQFF
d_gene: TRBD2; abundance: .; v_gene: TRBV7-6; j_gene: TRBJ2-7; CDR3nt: TGTGCCAGCGCCCAAGAGGCAGGAGGGAGGGGAGGGAACTACGAGCAGTACTTC; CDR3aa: CASAQEAGGRGGNYEQYF
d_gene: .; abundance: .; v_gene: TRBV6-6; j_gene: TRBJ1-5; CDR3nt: TGTGCCAGCAAACGGGCGGGAAATCAGCCCCAGCATTTT; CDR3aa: CASKRAGNQPQHF
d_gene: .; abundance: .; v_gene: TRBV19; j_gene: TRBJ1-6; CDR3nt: TGTGCCAGTAGTATGGAACTTCCAAATTCACCCCTCCACTTT; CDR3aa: CASSMELPNSPLHF
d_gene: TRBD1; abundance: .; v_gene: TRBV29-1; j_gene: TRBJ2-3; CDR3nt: TGCAGCGTTGCGGCCGGGCAGGGGGTTCGCACAGATACGCAGTATTTT; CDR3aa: CSVAAGQGVRTDTQYF
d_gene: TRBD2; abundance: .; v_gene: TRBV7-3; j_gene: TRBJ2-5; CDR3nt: TGTGCCAGCAGCCTCATAGGACTAGCCCCTTCATCCCCTATAAGAGAGACCCAGTACTTC; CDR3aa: CASSLIGLAPSSPIRETQYF
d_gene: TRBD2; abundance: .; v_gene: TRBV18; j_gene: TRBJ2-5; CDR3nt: TGTGCCAGCTCACCAGCGAGACTAGCGGGGGGGGAGACCCAGTACTTC; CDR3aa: CASSPARLAGGETQYF
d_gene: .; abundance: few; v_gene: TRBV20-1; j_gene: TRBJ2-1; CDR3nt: TGCAGTGGCCAGCTTCCCAATGAGCAGTTCTTC; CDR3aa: CSGQLPNEQFF
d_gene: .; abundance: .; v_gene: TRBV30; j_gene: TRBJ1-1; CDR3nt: TGTGCCTGGAGGCCCTTGAACACTGAAGCTTTCTTT; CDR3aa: CAWRPLNTEAFF
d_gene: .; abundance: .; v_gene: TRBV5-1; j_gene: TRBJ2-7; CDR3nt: TGCGCCAGCGGACGGGCGGAGGACTACGAGCAGTACTTC; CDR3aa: CASGRAEDYEQYF
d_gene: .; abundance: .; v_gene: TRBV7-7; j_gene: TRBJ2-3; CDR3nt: TGTGCCAGCAGCTCTTACGGGACCGCAGATACGCAGTATTTT; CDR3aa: CASSSYGTADTQYF
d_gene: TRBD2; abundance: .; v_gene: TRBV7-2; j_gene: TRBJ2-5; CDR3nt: TGTGCCAGCAGCTTAGCGGGAGGGGCCCCCCAAGAGACCCAGTACTTC; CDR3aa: CASSLAGGAPQETQYF
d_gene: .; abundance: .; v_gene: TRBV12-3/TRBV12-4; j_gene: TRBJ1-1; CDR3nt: TGTGCCAGCAGCCCCGAGAGGAACACTGAGGCTTTCTTT; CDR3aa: CASSPERNTEAFF
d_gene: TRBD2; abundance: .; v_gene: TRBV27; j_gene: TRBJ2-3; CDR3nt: TGTGCCACCGGGGGGGTAGCAAGGGATACGCAGTATTTT; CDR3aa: CATGGVARDTQYF
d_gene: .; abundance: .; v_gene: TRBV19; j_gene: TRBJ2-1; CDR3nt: TGTGCCAGTAGCCTAGCGTTTAGCTCCTACAATGAGCAGTTCTTC; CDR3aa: CASSLAFSSYNEQFF
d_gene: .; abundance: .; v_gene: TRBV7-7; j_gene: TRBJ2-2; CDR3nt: TGTGCCAGCAGCCCGTCGGGAGCTAACACCGGGGAGCTGTTTTTT; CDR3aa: CASSPSGANTGELFF
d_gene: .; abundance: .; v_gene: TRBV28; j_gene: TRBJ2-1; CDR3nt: TGTGCCAGCAGTTTAGTGGCGATCTCCTACAATGAGCAGTTCTTC; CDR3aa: CASSLVAISYNEQFF
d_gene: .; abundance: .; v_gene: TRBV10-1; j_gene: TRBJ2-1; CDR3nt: TGCGCCAGCAGTGAAGGGCGGAACTACAATGAGCAGTTCTTC; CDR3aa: CASSEGRNYNEQFF
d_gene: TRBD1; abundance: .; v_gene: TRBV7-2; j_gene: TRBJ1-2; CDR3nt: TGTGCCAGCAGTTCCGCCCGGGACAGGGGTTTTCACTATGGCTACACCTTC; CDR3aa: CASSSARDRGFHYGYTF
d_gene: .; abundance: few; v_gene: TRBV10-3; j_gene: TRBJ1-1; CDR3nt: TGTGCCATCAGTGAGGTAGGGAACACTGAAGCTTTCTTT; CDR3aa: CAISEVGNTEAFF
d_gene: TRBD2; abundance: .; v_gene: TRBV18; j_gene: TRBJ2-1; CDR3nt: TGTACCAGCTGGCCGGGACTAGTAAATGAGCAGTTCTTC; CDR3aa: CTSWPGLVNEQFF
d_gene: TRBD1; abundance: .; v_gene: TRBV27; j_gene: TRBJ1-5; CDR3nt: TGTGCCAGCAGTACCGGGACAGGGAGGGGTGGCGATCAGCCCCAGCATTTT; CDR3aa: CASSTGTGRGGDQPQHF
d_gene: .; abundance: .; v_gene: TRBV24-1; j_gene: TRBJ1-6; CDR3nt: TGTGCCACCAGTGACCGGACTAGTCAGCCCCTCCACTTT; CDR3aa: CATSDRTSQPLHF
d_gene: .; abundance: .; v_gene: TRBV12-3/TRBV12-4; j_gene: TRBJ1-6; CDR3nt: TGTGCCAGCAGCCAAGGGGTAGGATCACCCCTCCACTTT; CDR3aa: CASSQGVGSPLHF
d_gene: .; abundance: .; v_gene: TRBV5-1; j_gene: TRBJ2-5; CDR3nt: TGCGCCACCTCCTCGTGGGGTTACCAAGAGACCCAGTACTTC; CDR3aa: CATSSWGYQETQYF
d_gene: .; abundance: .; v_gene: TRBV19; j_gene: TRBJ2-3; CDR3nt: TGTGCCAGTAGTTTCGAGGGGTTGACGCAGTATTTT; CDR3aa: CASSFEGLTQYF
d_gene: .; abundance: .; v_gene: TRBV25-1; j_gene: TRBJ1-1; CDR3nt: TGTGCCAGCAGTCTTCAATGGAACACTGAAGCTTTCTTT; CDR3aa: CASSLQWNTEAFF
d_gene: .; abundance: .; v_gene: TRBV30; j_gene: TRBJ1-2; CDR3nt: TGTGCCTGGAGTCGGTTCTCAGCTAACTATGGCTACACCTTC; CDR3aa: CAWSRFSANYGYTF
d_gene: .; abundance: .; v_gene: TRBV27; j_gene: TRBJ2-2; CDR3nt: TGTGCCAGCAGTCTCCCTCTCATCGGGGAGCTGTTTTTT; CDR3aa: CASSLPLIGELFF
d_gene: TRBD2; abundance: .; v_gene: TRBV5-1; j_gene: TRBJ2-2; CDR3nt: TGCGCCAGCAGCTGGACTAGCGGGAGGGCCGGGGAGCCGTTTTTT; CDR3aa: CASSWTSGRAGEPFF
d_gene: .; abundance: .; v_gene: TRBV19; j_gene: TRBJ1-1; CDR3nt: TGTGCCAGTAGCCCCTCCGCGAACACTGAAGCTTTCTTT; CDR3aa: CASSPSANTEAFF
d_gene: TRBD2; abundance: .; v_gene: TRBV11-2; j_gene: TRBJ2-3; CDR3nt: TGTGCCAGCAGCTTTAGCTCCGGGGGGGCAAGATATTTT; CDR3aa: CASSFSSGGARYF
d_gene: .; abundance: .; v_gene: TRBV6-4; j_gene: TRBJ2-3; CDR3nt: TGTGCCAGCAGTGACTCTAGCGGAAGTAGCACAGATACGCAGTATTTT; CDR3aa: CASSDSSGSSTDTQYF
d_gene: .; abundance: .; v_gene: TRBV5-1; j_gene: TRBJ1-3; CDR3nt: TGCGCCAGCAGGGAAAGCGGCGCGGGGAGGACTGGAAACACCATATATTTT; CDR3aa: CASRESGAGRTGNTIYF
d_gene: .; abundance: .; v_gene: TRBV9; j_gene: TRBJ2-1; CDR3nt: TGTGCCAGCAGCGCGCACATTGACAATGAGCAGTTCTTC; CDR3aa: CASSAHIDNEQFF